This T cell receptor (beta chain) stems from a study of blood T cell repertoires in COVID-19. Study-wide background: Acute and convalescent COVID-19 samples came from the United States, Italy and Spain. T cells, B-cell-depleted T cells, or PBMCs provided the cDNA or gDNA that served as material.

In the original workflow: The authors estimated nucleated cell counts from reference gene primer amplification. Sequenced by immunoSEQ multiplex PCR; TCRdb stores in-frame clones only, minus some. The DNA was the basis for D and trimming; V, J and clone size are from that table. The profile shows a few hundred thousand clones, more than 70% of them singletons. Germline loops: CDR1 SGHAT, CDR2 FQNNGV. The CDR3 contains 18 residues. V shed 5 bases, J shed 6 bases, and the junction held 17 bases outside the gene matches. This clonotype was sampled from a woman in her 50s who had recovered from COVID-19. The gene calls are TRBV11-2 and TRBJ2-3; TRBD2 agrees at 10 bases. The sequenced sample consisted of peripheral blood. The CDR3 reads CASSLSSSGGPRGDTQYF. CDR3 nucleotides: TGTGCCAGCAGCCTCAGCAGTAGCGGGGGGCCGAGAGGTGATACGCAGTATTTT.